A selection of T cell receptor beta chains follows, all from one sample in a study of blood T cells in healthy people across ages. TCRdb re-called the 5' RACE reads through MiXCR, storing one row per CDR3 protein. The sample consists of fewer than 2,000,000 distinct CDR3 sequences, about 35% of them appearing once. Material: blood. Every receptor here comes from a woman younger than 45 in good health. Both conserved end residues are trimmed from each CDR3. D genes are given only for firm matches.

d_call: -
v_call: TRBV6-4
cdr3_length: 11
cdr3_aa: ASSDRYTDTQY

d_call: -
v_call: TRBV20-1
cdr3_length: 12
cdr3_aa: SARSRGLHQPQH

d_call: -
v_call: TRBV5-1
cdr3_length: 11
cdr3_aa: ASRTRDYNEQF

d_call: -
v_call: TRBV29-1
cdr3_length: 11
cdr3_aa: SVVVGNTDTQY

d_call: -
v_call: TRBV27
cdr3_length: 12
cdr3_aa: ASRDPGRLTEAF

d_call: TRBD2
v_call: TRBV20-1
cdr3_length: 11
cdr3_aa: SAGGSRRDTQY

d_call: -
v_call: TRBV20-1
cdr3_length: 10
cdr3_aa: SASDTYNEQF

d_call: -
v_call: TRBV7-2
cdr3_length: 13
cdr3_aa: ASGGQAEGSYEQY

d_call: TRBD1
v_call: TRBV4-1
cdr3_length: 14
cdr3_aa: ASSQVNRGILYGYT

d_call: -
v_call: TRBV20-1
cdr3_length: 11
cdr3_aa: SAPGPGQETQY

d_call: TRBD2
v_call: TRBV6-6
cdr3_length: 13
cdr3_aa: ASSLVSGRPYEQY

d_call: -
v_call: TRBV20-1
cdr3_length: 11
cdr3_aa: SAPKVGATEAF

d_call: TRBD1
v_call: TRBV4-1
cdr3_length: 15
cdr3_aa: ASSQDLWTGEFYEQY

d_call: TRBD1
v_call: TRBV5-1
cdr3_length: 14
cdr3_aa: ASSDGTDPGNQPQH

d_call: -
v_call: TRBV21-1
cdr3_length: 15
cdr3_aa: ASSKGAGAPFPEAQY

d_call: -
v_call: TRBV18
cdr3_length: 12
cdr3_aa: ASSPLGFDQPQH

d_call: TRBD2
v_call: TRBV29-1
cdr3_length: 14
cdr3_aa: SAQLLAGWGSNTQY

d_call: -
v_call: TRBV5-1
cdr3_length: 13
cdr3_aa: ASSLSAPAAEEGY

d_call: TRBD1
v_call: TRBV28
cdr3_length: 16
cdr3_aa: ASSSKIPQGARAETQY

d_call: -
v_call: TRBV6-2/TRBV6-3
cdr3_length: 12
cdr3_aa: ASSYSGPLDEQF

d_call: -
v_call: TRBV5-5
cdr3_length: 14
cdr3_aa: ASSLFALIGNQPQH

d_call: -
v_call: TRBV15
cdr3_length: 12
cdr3_aa: ATSRKDFRNEQF

d_call: TRBD2
v_call: TRBV11-2
cdr3_length: 15
cdr3_aa: ASSILRTSGLQETQY

d_call: TRBD2
v_call: TRBV6-6
cdr3_length: 14
cdr3_aa: ASTPTERDFADTQY

d_call: -
v_call: TRBV6-6
cdr3_length: 13
cdr3_aa: ASSYARTDSYGYT

d_call: -
v_call: TRBV5-1
cdr3_length: 14
cdr3_aa: ASSFQVGVSTDTQY

d_call: -
v_call: TRBV20-1
cdr3_length: 12
cdr3_aa: SAKGGEFLSKAF

d_call: TRBD1
v_call: TRBV20-1
cdr3_length: 15
cdr3_aa: SARDQQQTGVNQPQH

d_call: TRBD2
v_call: TRBV5-1
cdr3_length: 12
cdr3_aa: ASRSAGGYNEQF

d_call: TRBD1
v_call: TRBV6-5
cdr3_length: 12
cdr3_aa: ASSYGTGGKEAF

d_call: -
v_call: TRBV29-1
cdr3_length: 12
cdr3_aa: SVYREGSNYGYT

d_call: TRBD2
v_call: TRBV6-5
cdr3_length: 14
cdr3_aa: ASSYRIAGGAETQY

d_call: TRBD2
v_call: TRBV13
cdr3_length: 18
cdr3_aa: ASSPWASGGTAGSTDTQY

d_call: -
v_call: TRBV6-2/TRBV6-3
cdr3_length: 12
cdr3_aa: ASSMRTSQETQY

d_call: TRBD1
v_call: TRBV12-3/TRBV12-4
cdr3_length: 13
cdr3_aa: ASSLSRQGIYEQY

d_call: -
v_call: TRBV20-1
cdr3_length: 11
cdr3_aa: SARGLGGYEQY

d_call: TRBD2
v_call: TRBV6-5
cdr3_length: 14
cdr3_aa: ACSLAGGSLPDTQY

d_call: TRBD1
v_call: TRBV20-1
cdr3_length: 12
cdr3_aa: SARSDRGIQEQY

d_call: TRBD2
v_call: TRBV20-1
cdr3_length: 10
cdr3_aa: SALAVQETQY

d_call: -
v_call: TRBV7-3
cdr3_length: 12
cdr3_aa: ASSLTLGGTEAF

d_call: TRBD1
v_call: TRBV12-3/TRBV12-4
cdr3_length: 11
cdr3_aa: ASSFGTGYGYT

d_call: TRBD2
v_call: TRBV7-2
cdr3_length: 13
cdr3_aa: ASSSVAGVYNEQF

d_call: -
v_call: TRBV7-2
cdr3_length: 12
cdr3_aa: ASSLRRAGDEQY

d_call: TRBD1
v_call: TRBV9
cdr3_length: 12
cdr3_aa: ASSGGQAGDTQY

d_call: TRBD2
v_call: TRBV25-1
cdr3_length: 15
cdr3_aa: ASSERGGAYHSYEQY

d_call: TRBD2
v_call: TRBV7-8
cdr3_length: 15
cdr3_aa: ASSLGLAGAPFYEQY

d_call: TRBD1
v_call: TRBV4-1
cdr3_length: 11
cdr3_aa: ASSQAATGRKF

d_call: -
v_call: TRBV20-1
cdr3_length: 12
cdr3_aa: SARSEWEDYGYT

d_call: TRBD2
v_call: TRBV20-1
cdr3_length: 13
cdr3_aa: SAQSGGRATDTQY

d_call: -
v_call: TRBV28
cdr3_length: 12
cdr3_aa: ASSLRDTYYGCT

d_call: -
v_call: TRBV7-8
cdr3_length: 15
cdr3_aa: ASSLTRVLSGANVLT

d_call: -
v_call: TRBV21-1
cdr3_length: 11
cdr3_aa: ASPEGRFYGYT

d_call: TRBD1
v_call: TRBV20-1
cdr3_length: 11
cdr3_aa: SATTGVNYGYT

d_call: -
v_call: TRBV20-1
cdr3_length: 13
cdr3_aa: SAWVRGVMNSPLH